The 7 T cell receptor beta chains listed next were all sequenced from one sample in a study of blood T cells in healthy people across ages (dated by TCRdb to the mid-2010s). Library generation was performed with 5' RACE. This sample was sequenced with an Illumina HiSeq 2500. A second PCR of roughly 7 to 11 cycles was performed with a sample-barcoded 5' primer and a J-beta primer mix. TCRdb handled the public reads itself, with Q25 trimming in fastp and clone calling in MiXCR, and kept productive beta chains. Identical CDR3 proteins give one entry, which carries the most common genes and DNA. For this sample there are over 1,300,000 distinct CDR3 sequences; 45% to 70% appear just once. In total, the top ten clones hold about 6.3% of the sample. The sequenced sample consisted of blood. The receptor set was obtained from a man aged 18 to 29 in good health.

This clonotype occurred a few times. The rearrangement joins TRBV4-1 to TRBJ1-5; D ambiguous. The CDR3 spans 18 residues. V lost 0 bases and J lost 0, with 15 bases in between. Looked up from germline, CDR1 is MGHRA and CDR2 is YSYEKL. The CDR3 DNA reads as TGCGCCAGCAGCCAAGATTCCGTCCAGATTGTTAGCAATCAGCCCCAGCATTTT. Translated: CASSQDSVQIVSNQPQHF.

V usage is TRBV4-1 and J usage is TRBJ2-1, with D perhaps being TRBD1 or TRBD2 (5 bases each). This CDR3 has 12 amino acids. CDR1 is MGHRA, CDR2 YSYEKL, per germline. The V gene lost 1 base and the J gene lost 10 bases, with 8 bases spanning the gap. The CDR3 DNA follows: TGCGCCAGCAGCCAAGGGGGGATCGAGCAGTTCTTC. It specifies CASSQGGIEQFF.

The chain recombines TRBV29-1 with TRBJ2-3, with 7 bases identical to TRBD1. CDR3 length: 16 amino acids. V trimming: 0 bases; J trimming: 2 bases; junction bases outside the gene matches: 8. Germline V lookup: CDR1 SQVTM, CDR2 ANQGSEA. CDR3 protein: CSVEDLEGAVTDTQYF. CDR3 nucleotides: TGCAGCGTTGAAGATCTTGAGGGGGCGGTCACAGATACGCAGTATTTT.

This clonotype was counted only a few times. This chain links TRBV20-1 with TRBJ2-7; TRBD1 agrees at 8 bases. The CDR3 extends over 15 amino acids. Germline V gene sequence: CDR1 DFQATT, CDR2 SNEGSKA (reference sequence). The junction had 8 bases not matched to a gene; V was cut back by 4 bases and J by 0 bases. The DNA of the CDR3 is TGCAGTGCTATGCTAAGGACAGGGAGCTCCTACGAGCAGTACTTC. It is translated as CSAMLRTGSSYEQYF.

This clonotype was observed a few times. The V and J genes are TRBV6-5 and TRBJ2-1; 9 nucleotides match TRBD2. The germline V gene encodes CDR1 MNHEY and CDR2 SVGAGI. V was pared by 1 base and J by 10 bases, with 8 bases of the junction left unmatched. This CDR3 region has 15 residues. This CDR3 reads CASSYLASGEEEQFF. DNA for the CDR3: TGTGCCAGCAGTTACTTGGCTAGCGGGGAGGAAGAGCAGTTCTTC.

The chain couples TRBV29-1 to TRBJ1-1; no clear D gene. Deletions cut 0 bases from V and 7 bases from J, with 9 bases between. The length of the CDR3 is 12 residues. Germline CDR1 and CDR2: SQVTM and ANQGSEA. This CDR3 reads CSVEDGRYEAFF. The DNA for the CDR3 is TGCAGCGTTGAAGATGGCAGGTATGAAGCTTTCTTT. The whole variable domain, filled in from reference TRBV29-1 and TRBJ1-1, reads SAVISQKPSRDICQRGTSLTIQCQVDSQVTMMFWYRQQPGQSLTLIATANQGSEATYESGFVIDKFPISRPNLTFSTLTVSNMSPEDSSIYLCSVEDGRYEAFFGQGTRLTVV.

This clonotype was recorded once. The CDR3 nucleotides read TGTGCCAGCAGCCAAGGGATAGAACAAGAGACCCAGTACTTC. Amino acids: CASSQGIEQETQYF. This chain uses TRBV3-1 with TRBJ2-5; D is undetermined. Germline V gives CDR1 LGHDT, CDR2 YNNKEL (reference sequence). The CDR3 loop spans 14 amino acids. Trimming shortened V by 1 base and J by 2 bases, and 8 bases separated the two germline ends.